Following are 5 T cell receptor beta chains from one sample sequenced in a study of beta chain features in type 1 diabetes (dated by TCRdb to the late 2010s). Libraries came from the immunoSEQ multiplex PCR assay. The entire isolated RNA was reverse transcribed using the High Capacity cDNA Reverse Transcription Kit, and thus expressed TCRB transcripts were sequenced. TCRdb stores this immuneACCESS table with in-frame sequences only. Part of the clones is absent; in the studies checked, under half of the shortfall reflects unresolved V genes, and no reason is known for the rest. In this sample the table shows some 500,000 clones, more than 9.5% of which occur a single time. The biggest ten clones account for approximately 0.045% of the sample. The sample comprised naive CD4+ T cells from blood. The cell subset or site label corresponds to: true naive CD4+ T cells. The receptors here all came from a woman younger than 35 in good health.

The chain is built from TRBV5-4 and TRBJ2-1, with D possibly matching TRBD2 (6 bases). This CDR3 spans 15 amino acids. Germline CDR1 is SGHNT and CDR2 is YYREEE (reference sequence). V lost 1 base, J lost 0 bases, and 8 bases lay in between. CDR3 region: CASSLSSASYNEQFF. Written as DNA, the CDR3 is TGTGCCAGCAGCTTGTCTAGCGCCTCCTACAATGAGCAGTTCTTC.

This clone has just a few counts. The CDR3 DNA reads TGTGCCAGCAGCCCGGATGTCGGGAGCTCCTACGAGCAGTACGTC. This gives the protein CASSPDVGSSYEQYV. The V call is TRBV16, the J call TRBJ2-7; a weak D match, TRBD2 (6 bases). V lost 4 bases to trimming and J lost 0 bases, with 13 bases between them. This CDR3 is 15 amino acids long. Germline V gene data show CDR1 as KGHSY and CDR2 as FQNENV.

The rearrangement links TRBV5-1 to TRBJ2-1; TRBD2 aligns across 11 bases. The CDR3 extends over 16 amino acids. CDR1 SGHRS and CDR2 YFSETQ come from the germline V gene. V lost 0 bases, J lost 5 bases, and 4 bases stayed unmatched. For the CDR3, the DNA is TGCGCCAGCAGCTTGGCTCGACTAGCGGGGAACAATGAGCAGTTCTTC. It specifies CASSLARLAGNNEQFF. The variable domain in full, with the rest retrieved from reference TRBV5-1 and TRBJ2-1, is KAGVTQTPRYLIKTRGQQVTLSCSPISGHRSVSWYQQTPGQGLQFLFEYFSETQRNKGNFPGRFSGRQFSNSRSEMNVSTLELGDSALYLCASSLARLAGNNEQFFGPGTRLTVL.

The genes are TRBV9 and TRBJ2-3; no definite D call. CDR3 length equals 13 residues. The V end was cut by 0 bases, the J end by 5 bases, with 7 bases between. From germline, CDR1 is SGDLS and CDR2 YYNGEE. The DNA for the CDR3 is TGTGCCAGCAGCGTAGGACCTGGAGATACGCAGTATTTT. Translation: CASSVGPGDTQYF.

The CDR3 spells CRASQHTEAFF. As DNA, the CDR3 is TGCAGGGCATCTCAGCACACTGAAGCTTTCTTT. The chain employs TRBV20-1 and TRBJ1-1; no definite D call. There are 11 residues in the CDR3. Per germline, CDR1 DFQATT and CDR2 SNEGSKA (reference sequence).